Detailed here is one TCR beta chain. The junction had 7 bases not matched to a gene; V was cut back by 2 bases and J by 6 bases. This CDR3 is 15 amino acids long. From germline, CDR1 is SGDLS and CDR2 YYNGEE. The data were obtained in a study of blood T cell repertoires in COVID-19. TCRdb's table, derived via immunoSEQ multiplex PCR, lists solely in-frame clones and lacks some. This table has 130,000 to 150,000 clones, 88% appearing once. The sequence was obtained from a woman in her thirties with acute COVID-19. This chain uses TRBV9 with TRBJ2-2; TRBD2 matches at 7 bases. The sample was PBMCs or T cells enriched from blood (not recorded which). Here the CDR3 DNA reads TGTGCCAGCAGCGTCGGGGGGAAGAAGGCCGGGGAGCTGTTTTTT. It yields the protein CASSVGGKKAGELFF.